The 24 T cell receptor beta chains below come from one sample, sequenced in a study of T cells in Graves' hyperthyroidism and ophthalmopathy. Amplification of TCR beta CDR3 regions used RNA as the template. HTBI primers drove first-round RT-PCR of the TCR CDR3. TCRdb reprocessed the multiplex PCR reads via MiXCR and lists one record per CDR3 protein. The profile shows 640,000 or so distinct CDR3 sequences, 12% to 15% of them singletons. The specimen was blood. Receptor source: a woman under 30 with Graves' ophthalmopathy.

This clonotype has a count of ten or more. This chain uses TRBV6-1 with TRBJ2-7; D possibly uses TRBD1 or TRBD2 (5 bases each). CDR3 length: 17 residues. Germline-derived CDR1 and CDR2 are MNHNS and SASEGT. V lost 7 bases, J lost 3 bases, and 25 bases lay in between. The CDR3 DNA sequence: TGTGCCAGCACCAAGACTACTCCAGGGAAGGGTAGCTACGAGCAGTACTTC. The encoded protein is CASTKTTPGKGSYEQYF.

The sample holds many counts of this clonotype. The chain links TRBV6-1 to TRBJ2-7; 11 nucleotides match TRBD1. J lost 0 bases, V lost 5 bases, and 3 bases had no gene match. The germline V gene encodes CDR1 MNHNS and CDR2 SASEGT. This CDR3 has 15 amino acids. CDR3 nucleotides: TGTGCCAGCAGTTACGGACAGGGGGCCTCCTACGAGCAGTACTTC. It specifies CASSYGQGASYEQYF.

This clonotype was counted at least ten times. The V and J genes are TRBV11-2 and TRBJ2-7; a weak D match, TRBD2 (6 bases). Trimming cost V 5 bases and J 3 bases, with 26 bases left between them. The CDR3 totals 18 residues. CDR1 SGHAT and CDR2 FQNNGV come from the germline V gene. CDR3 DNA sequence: TGTGCCAGCAGCCCCCGCCCTTCCTGGGTAGCGGATAGCTACGAGCAGTACTTC. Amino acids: CASSPRPSWVADSYEQYF.

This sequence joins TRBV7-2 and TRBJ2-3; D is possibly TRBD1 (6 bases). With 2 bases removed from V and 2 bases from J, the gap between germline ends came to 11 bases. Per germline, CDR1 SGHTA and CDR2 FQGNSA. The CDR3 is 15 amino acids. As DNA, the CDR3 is TGTGCCAGCAGCTTACAGGGGAGCACCACAGATACGCAGTATTTT. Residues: CASSLQGSTTDTQYF.

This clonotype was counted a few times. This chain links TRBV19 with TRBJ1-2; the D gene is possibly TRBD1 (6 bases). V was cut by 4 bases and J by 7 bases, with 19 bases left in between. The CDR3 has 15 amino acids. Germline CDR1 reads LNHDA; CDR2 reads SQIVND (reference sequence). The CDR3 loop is CASSTGTIGPRGYTF. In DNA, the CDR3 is TGTGCCAGTAGTACCGGGACAATCGGGCCCCGTGGCTACACCTTC. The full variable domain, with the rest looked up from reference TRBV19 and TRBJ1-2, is DGGITQSPKYLFRKEGQNVTLSCEQNLNHDAMYWYRQDPGQGLRLIYYSQIVNDFQKGDIAEGYSVSREKKESFPLTVTSAQKNPTAFYLCASSTGTIGPRGYTFGSGTRLTVV.

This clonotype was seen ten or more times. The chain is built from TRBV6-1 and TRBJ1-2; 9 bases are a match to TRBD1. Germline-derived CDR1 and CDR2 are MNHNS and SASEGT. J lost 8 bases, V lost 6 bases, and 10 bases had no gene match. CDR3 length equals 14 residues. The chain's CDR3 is CASRQLQGARGYTF. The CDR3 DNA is TGTGCCAGCAGACAATTACAGGGGGCGCGAGGCTACACCTTC.

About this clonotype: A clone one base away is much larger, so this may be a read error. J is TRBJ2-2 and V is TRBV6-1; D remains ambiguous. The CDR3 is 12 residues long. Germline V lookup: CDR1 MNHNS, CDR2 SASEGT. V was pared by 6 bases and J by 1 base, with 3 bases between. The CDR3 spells CASRENTGELFF. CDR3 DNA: TGTGCCAGCAGGGAGAACACCGGGGAGCTGTTTTTT.

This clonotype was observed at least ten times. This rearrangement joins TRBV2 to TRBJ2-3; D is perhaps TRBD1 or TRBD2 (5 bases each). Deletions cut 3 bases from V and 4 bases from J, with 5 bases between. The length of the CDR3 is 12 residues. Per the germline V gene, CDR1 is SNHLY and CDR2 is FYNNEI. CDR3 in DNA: TGTGCCAGCAGTGAGGGGGCAGATACGCAGTATTTT. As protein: CASSEGADTQYF.

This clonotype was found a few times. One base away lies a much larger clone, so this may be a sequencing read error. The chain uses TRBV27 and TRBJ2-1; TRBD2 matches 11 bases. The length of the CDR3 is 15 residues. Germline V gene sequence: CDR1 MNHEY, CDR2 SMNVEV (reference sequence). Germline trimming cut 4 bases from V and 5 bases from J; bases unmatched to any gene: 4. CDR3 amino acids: CASSSGTSGHNEQFF. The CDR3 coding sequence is TGTGCCAGCAGTTCCGGGACTAGCGGCCACAATGAGCAGTTCTTC.

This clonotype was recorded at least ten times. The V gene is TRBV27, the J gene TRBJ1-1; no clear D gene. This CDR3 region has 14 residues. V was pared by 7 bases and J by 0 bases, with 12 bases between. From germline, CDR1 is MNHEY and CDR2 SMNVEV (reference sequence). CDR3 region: CASTPPRVNTEAFF. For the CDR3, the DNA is TGTGCCAGCACCCCGCCAAGGGTGAACACTGAAGCTTTCTTT.

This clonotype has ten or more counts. Here the CDR3 reads CASSLSPIFQGLGETQYF. DNA of the CDR3: TGTGCCAGCAGTTTATCCCCGATATTCCAGGGTCTGGGAGAGACCCAGTACTTC. The rearrangement joins TRBV27 to TRBJ2-5; tentative D call: TRBD1 (5 bases). With 0 bases removed from V and 4 bases from J, the gap between germline ends came to 21 bases. This CDR3 spans 18 amino acids. The germline V gene has CDR1 MNHEY and CDR2 SMNVEV (reference sequence).

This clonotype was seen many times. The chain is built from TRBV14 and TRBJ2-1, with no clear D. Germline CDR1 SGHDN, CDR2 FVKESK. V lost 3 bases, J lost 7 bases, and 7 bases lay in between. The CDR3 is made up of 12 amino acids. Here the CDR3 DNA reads TGTGCCAGCAGCCATAATGCTAATGAGCAGTTCTTC. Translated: CASSHNANEQFF.

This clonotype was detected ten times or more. The CDR3: CASSFSTGKGYGYTF. In DNA, the CDR3 is TGTGCCAGCAGTTTTTCGACAGGGAAGGGCTATGGCTACACCTTC. V is TRBV27 and J is TRBJ1-2; 7 positions match TRBD1. Germline trimming cut 3 bases from V and 4 bases from J; bases unmatched to any gene: 8. This CDR3 is 15 amino acids long. CDR1 and CDR2 from the germline V gene are MNHEY and SMNVEV (reference sequence).

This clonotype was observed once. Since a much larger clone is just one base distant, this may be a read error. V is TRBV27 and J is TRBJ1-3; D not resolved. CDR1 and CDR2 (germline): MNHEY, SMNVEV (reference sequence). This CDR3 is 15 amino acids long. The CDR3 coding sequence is TGTGCCAGCAGTTTAACCCCAGTCTCTGGAAACATCATATATTTT. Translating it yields CASSLTPVSGNIIYF.

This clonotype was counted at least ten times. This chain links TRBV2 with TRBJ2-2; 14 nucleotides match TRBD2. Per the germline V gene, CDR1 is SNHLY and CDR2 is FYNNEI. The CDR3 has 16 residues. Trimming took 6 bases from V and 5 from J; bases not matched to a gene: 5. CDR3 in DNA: TGTGCCAGCAGAGGACTAGCGGGAGGTTATACCGGGGAGCTGTTTTTT. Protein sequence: CASRGLAGGYTGELFF.

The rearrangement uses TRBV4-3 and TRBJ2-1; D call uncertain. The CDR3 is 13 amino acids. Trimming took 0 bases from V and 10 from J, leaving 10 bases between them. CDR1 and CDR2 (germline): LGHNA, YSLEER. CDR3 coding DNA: TGCGCCAGCAGCCAAGATATTGACCAGGAGCAGTTCTTC. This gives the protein CASSQDIDQEQFF.

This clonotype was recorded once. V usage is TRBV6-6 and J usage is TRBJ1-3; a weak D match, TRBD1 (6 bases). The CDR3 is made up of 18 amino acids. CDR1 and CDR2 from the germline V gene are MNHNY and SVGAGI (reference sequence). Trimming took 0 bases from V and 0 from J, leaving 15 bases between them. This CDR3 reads CASSYSSRGPSSGNTIYF. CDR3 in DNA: TGTGCCAGCAGTTACTCGTCCAGGGGCCCTAGCTCTGGAAACACCATATATTTT.

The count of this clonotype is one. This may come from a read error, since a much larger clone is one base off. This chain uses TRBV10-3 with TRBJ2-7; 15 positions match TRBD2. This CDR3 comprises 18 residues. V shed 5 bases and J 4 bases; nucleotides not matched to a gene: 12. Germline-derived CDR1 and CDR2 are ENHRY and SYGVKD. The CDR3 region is CAISQNTGTSGRLYEQYF. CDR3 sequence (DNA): TGTGCCATCAGTCAAAATACCGGGACTAGCGGGAGGCTGTACGAGCAGTACTTC.

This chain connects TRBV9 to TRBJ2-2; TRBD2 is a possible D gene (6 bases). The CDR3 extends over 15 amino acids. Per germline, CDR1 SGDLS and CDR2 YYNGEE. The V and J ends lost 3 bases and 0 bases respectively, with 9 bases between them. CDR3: CASSAGGTNTGELFF. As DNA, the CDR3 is TGTGCCAGCAGCGCCGGGGGAACGAACACCGGGGAGCTGTTTTTT.

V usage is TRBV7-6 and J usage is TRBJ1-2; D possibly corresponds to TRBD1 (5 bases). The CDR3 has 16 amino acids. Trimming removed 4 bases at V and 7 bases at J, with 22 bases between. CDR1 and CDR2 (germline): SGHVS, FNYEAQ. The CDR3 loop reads CASSSIGRGEFSGYTF. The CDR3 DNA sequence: TGTGCCAGCAGCTCGATAGGCAGAGGGGAGTTCAGTGGCTACACCTTC.

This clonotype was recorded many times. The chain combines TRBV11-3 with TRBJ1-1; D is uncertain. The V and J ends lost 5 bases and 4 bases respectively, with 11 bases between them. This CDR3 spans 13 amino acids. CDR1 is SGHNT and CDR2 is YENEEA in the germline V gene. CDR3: CASSPRRSTEAFF. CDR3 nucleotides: TGTGCCAGCAGCCCGCGCCGCTCCACTGAAGCTTTCTTT.

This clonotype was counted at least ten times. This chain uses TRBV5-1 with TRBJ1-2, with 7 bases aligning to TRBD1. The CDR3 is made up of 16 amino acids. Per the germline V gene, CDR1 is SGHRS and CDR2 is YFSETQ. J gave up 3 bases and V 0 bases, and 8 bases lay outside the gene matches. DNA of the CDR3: TGCGCCAGCAGCTTGGCTGGGCAGGGGGTAGACTATGGCTACACCTTC. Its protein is CASSLAGQGVDYGYTF.

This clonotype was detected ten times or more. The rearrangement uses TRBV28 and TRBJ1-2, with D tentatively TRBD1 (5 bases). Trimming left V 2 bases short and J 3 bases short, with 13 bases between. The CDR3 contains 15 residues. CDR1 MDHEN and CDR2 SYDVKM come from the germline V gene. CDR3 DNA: TGTGCCAGCAGTTTACTCACAGGTTCCGACTATGGCTACACCTTC. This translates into CASSLLTGSDYGYTF.

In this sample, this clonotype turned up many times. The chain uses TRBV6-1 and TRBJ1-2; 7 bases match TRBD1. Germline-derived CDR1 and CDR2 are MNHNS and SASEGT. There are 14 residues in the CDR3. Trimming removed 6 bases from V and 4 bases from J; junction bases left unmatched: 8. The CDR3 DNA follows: TGTGCCAGCAGGGGGGACAGATCAGTCTATGGCTACACCTTC. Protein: CASRGDRSVYGYTF.